Sequencing of this T cell receptor beta chain was carried out in a study of cytomegalovirus exposure and HLA in healthy donors. Trimming took off 2 bases at V and 9 bases at J, with 10 bases between the two ends. Germline CDR1 reads GTSNPN; CDR2 reads SVGIG (reference sequence). There are 11 residues in the CDR3. This PCR relied on a set of 60 Vbeta primers and 13 Jbeta primers. Profiled with immunoSEQ multiplex PCR; TCRdb holds only in-frame clones, not every one. Of about 130,000 clones in the sample, over 70% were seen once. V gene TRBV30 combines with J gene TRBJ1-2; D is uncertain. The source is a young man in good health and CMV-seropositive. Sequencing was done on a sample of PBMCs. The chain's CDR3 is CAWSSGSRYTF. The CDR3 nucleotides read TGTGCCTGGAGTTCAGGTTCGCGCTACACCTTC.